These 32 T cell receptor beta chains were all obtained from the same sample, sequenced in a study of CD8 T cells in ankylosing spondylitis. In TCRdb, the 5' RACE reads were re-called with MiXCR into one record per CDR3 protein. The data hold about 130,000 distinct CDR3 sequences, with more than 6.5% observed a single time. Sequencing was performed on blood, either unsorted or a sorted T cell fraction (not recorded which). The receptors derive from a male donor with ankylosing spondylitis or in good health (not recorded which).

This clonotype was seen a handful of times. This rearrangement joins TRBV5-1 to TRBJ1-1; no reliable D call. The CDR3 extends over 14 amino acids. The germline gives CDR1 SGHRS, CDR2 YFSETQ. V shed 7 bases and J shed 0 bases, with 13 bases lying between them. The DNA for the CDR3 is TGCGCCAGCGCTCGTCTGGAATTGAACACTGAAGCTTTCTTT. As protein: CASARLELNTEAFF.

The sample holds many counts of this clonotype. V gene TRBV9 combines with J gene TRBJ2-7; TRBD2 matches at 12 bases. Germline loops: CDR1 SGDLS, CDR2 YYNGEE. After removal of 0 bases from V and 3 bases from J, the junction contained 10 bases not matched to a gene. The CDR3 spans 18 residues. The CDR3 DNA follows: TGTGCCAGCAGCGTAGGGGCTAGCGGGAGGGCCAGTGTCTACGAGCAGTACTTC. It encodes CASSVGASGRASVYEQYF.

Ten or more counts support this clonotype. The chain couples TRBV5-1 to TRBJ2-7; 12 bases fit TRBD2. Germline CDR1 reads SGHRS; CDR2 reads YFSETQ. V dropped 0 bases and J dropped 2; count of bases not matched to a gene: 0. CDR3 length: 15 residues. CDR3 in amino acids: CASSLGLAGAYEQYF. For the CDR3, the DNA is TGCGCCAGCAGCTTGGGACTAGCGGGGGCCTACGAGCAGTACTTC.

The table lists this clonotype with many counts. The chain couples TRBV7-9 to TRBJ2-3, with a tentative D call TRBD2 (6 bases). The CDR3 length is 15 residues. V was clipped by 8 bases and J by 4 bases, with 19 bases between them. CDR1 SEHNR and CDR2 FQNEAQ come from the germline V gene (reference sequence). The CDR3 region has the DNA TGTGCCAGCTTGGAGGGAGGTATCGGGGCAGATACGCAGTATTTT. Its translation: CASLEGGIGADTQYF.

This clonotype was picked up many times. V and J are TRBV7-8 and TRBJ1-5; D is unclear. Trimming shortened V by 3 bases and J by 0 bases, and 6 bases separated the two germline ends. The CDR3 extends over 14 amino acids. Germline V CDR1 and CDR2: SGHVS, FQNEAQ. This CDR3 reads CASSLPFSNQPQHF. CDR3 sequence (DNA): TGTGCCAGCAGCTTGCCGTTTAGCAATCAGCCCCAGCATTTT. Drawing the rest from reference TRBV7-8 and TRBJ1-5, the complete variable domain is GAGVSQSPRYKVAKRGQDVALRCDPISGHVSLFWYQQALGQGPEFLTYFQNEAQLDKSGLPSDRFFAERPEGSVSTLKIQRTQQEDSAVYLCASSLPFSNQPQHFGDGTRLSIL.

At least ten counts were recorded for this clonotype. The chain recombines TRBV6-2 or TRBV6-3 with TRBJ2-1; D not certain. Deletions cut 0 bases from V and 9 bases from J, with 18 bases between. The CDR3 consists of 16 residues. CDR1 and CDR2 from the germline V gene are MNHEY and SVGEGT. The CDR3 nucleotides read TGTGCCAGCAGTTACTCGCCCAAGGTTCCCGCGCCTGAGCAGTTCTTC. Its translation is CASSYSPKVPAPEQFF.

This clonotype was counted ten times or more. The chain uses TRBV5-1 and TRBJ2-5; either TRBD1 or TRBD2 may supply D (5 bases each). Germline loops: CDR1 SGHRS, CDR2 YFSETQ. This CDR3 contains 14 residues. V lost 4 bases and J lost 2, with 12 bases in between. The CDR3 DNA sequence: TGCGCCAGCAGCCCCGTGGGGGTTCAAGAGACCCAGTACTTC. It encodes CASSPVGVQETQYF.

Points on this clonotype: A much bigger clone sits one base away, suggesting this may be a read error. This chain uses TRBV15 with TRBJ1-1, with no clear D. The CDR3 consists of 14 residues. V gave up 5 bases and J gave up 12 bases, with 22 bases separating them. Germline V gene sequence: CDR1 LNHNV, CDR2 YYDKDF (reference sequence). The CDR3 bases are TGTGCCACCAGCGGGAGGACTTCCTCGAGAGGGCCTTTCTTT. Translation: CATSGRTSSRGPFF.

The table lists this clonotype with many counts. V gene TRBV20-1 combines with J gene TRBJ2-3, with TRBD2 matching over 10 bases. Germline loops: CDR1 DFQATT, CDR2 SNEGSKA (reference sequence). The CDR3 spans 17 residues. V gave up 2 bases and J gave up 2 bases; unmatched junction bases: 10. The CDR3 nucleotides read TGCAGTGCTAGACCCTTAGCGGGGGGTCTTATCACAGATACGCAGTATTTT. Residues: CSARPLAGGLITDTQYF.

This clonotype was seen many times. The CDR3 sequence: CSVDWASGIPISTDTQYF. The CDR3 DNA reads TGCAGCGTTGACTGGGCTAGCGGGATTCCGATTAGCACAGATACGCAGTATTTT. The chain combines TRBV29-1 with TRBJ2-3; the match to TRBD2 covers 9 bases. V was pared by 3 bases and J by 0 bases, with 13 bases of the junction left unmatched. The CDR3 length is 18 residues. Germline V gene lookup returns CDR1 SQVTM and CDR2 ANQGSEA.

This clonotype was picked up many times. The V and J genes are TRBV30 and TRBJ2-2; D possibly corresponds to TRBD2 (7 bases). CDR1 GTSNPN and CDR2 SVGIG come from the germline V gene (reference sequence). CDR3 length: 14 residues. Trimming cost V 0 bases and J 6 bases, with 11 bases left between them. The CDR3 reads CAWSVSGGPGELFF. Written as DNA, the CDR3 is TGTGCCTGGAGTGTTTCGGGGGGCCCCGGGGAGCTGTTTTTT.

This clonotype was seen ten or more times. The rearrangement joins TRBV5-1 to TRBJ2-2; 11 positions match TRBD2. The ends lost 5 bases at V and 0 bases at J; junction bases unmatched: 3. Germline lookup yields CDR1 SGHRS and CDR2 YFSETQ. This CDR3 contains 16 residues. In DNA, the CDR3 is TGCGCCAGCAGGATGACTAGCGGGACGAACACCGGGGAGCTGTTTTTT. Protein sequence: CASRMTSGTNTGELFF. The full variable domain, in which reference TRBV5-1 and TRBJ2-2 provide the parts outside the CDR3, is KAGVTQTPRYLIKTRGQQVTLSCSPISGHRSVSWYQQTPGQGLQFLFEYFSETQRNKGNFPGRFSGRQFSNSRSEMNVSTLELGDSALYLCASRMTSGTNTGELFFGEGSRLTVL.

This clonotype was seen repeatedly, ten times or more. The V and J genes are TRBV5-1 and TRBJ1-1; D is possibly TRBD1 (6 bases). The germline V and J ends were trimmed by 4 bases and 0 bases, with 16 bases remaining between them. CDR1 SGHRS and CDR2 YFSETQ come from the germline V gene. The CDR3 loop spans 16 amino acids. The CDR3 nucleotides are TGCGCCAGCAGCGCGGTTGGGAACAGGGTGAACACTGAAGCTTTCTTT. Translating it yields CASSAVGNRVNTEAFF.

This clonotype has ten or more counts. Mismatch with germline at one junction end may stem from a read error. The chain is built from TRBV5-1 and TRBJ2-7, with a possible D match to TRBD2 (6 bases). This CDR3 has 15 amino acids. Germline V gene lookup returns CDR1 SGHRS and CDR2 YFSETQ. For the CDR3, the DNA is TGCGCCAGCAGCTTGGCTCGGAGGGACTCCCACGAGCAGTACTTC. Its translation is CASSLARRDSHEQYF.

V gene TRBV20-1 combines with J gene TRBJ2-2; 10 bases agree with TRBD1. J lost 8 bases, V lost 6 bases, and 9 bases had no gene match. CDR1 DFQATT and CDR2 SNEGSKA come from the germline V gene (reference sequence). The CDR3 is 14 amino acids. The CDR3 DNA reads as TGCAGTGCGAACGACAGGGGGCCTTGGGGGGAGCTGTTTTTT. Protein product: CSANDRGPWGELFF.

V is TRBV29-1 and J is TRBJ1-5, with a tentative D call TRBD1 (5 bases). Deletions cut 6 bases from V and 5 bases from J, with 14 bases between. Germline CDR1 reads SQVTM; CDR2 reads ANQGSEA. CDR3 length: 13 residues. CDR3 nucleotide sequence: TGCAGCGTCCAGGATGCCAGGGATCAGCCCCAGCATTTT. Its translation is CSVQDARDQPQHF.

About this clonotype itself: This may be a read error: a much more frequent sequence differs by one nucleotide. The chain links TRBV20-1 to TRBJ1-1, with a tentative D call TRBD1 (6 bases). V shed 8 bases and J shed 6 bases, with 13 bases lying between them. Germline CDR1 and CDR2: DFQATT and SNEGSKA (reference sequence). The CDR3 has 11 amino acids. The CDR3, as DNA: TGCAGTCCTCACAGGGTCCCTGAAGCTTTCTTT. It specifies CSPHRVPEAFF.

This clonotype was counted ten times or more. The chain carries TRBV5-1 and TRBJ1-1, with 9 nucleotides matching TRBD1. The CDR3 runs to 16 residues. The germline V gene encodes CDR1 SGHRS and CDR2 YFSETQ. Unmatched junction bases numbered 13, after V lost 4 bases and J lost 6 bases. CDR3 residues: CASSPTGQGIAAEAFF. In DNA form, the CDR3 reads TGCGCCAGCAGCCCTACGGGACAGGGAATCGCCGCTGAAGCTTTCTTT.

This clonotype has at least ten counts. The chain carries TRBV15 and TRBJ2-4; 10 bases match TRBD2. Germline trimming cut 5 bases from V and 10 bases from J; bases unmatched to any gene: 11. The CDR3 is 15 amino acids. Looked up from germline, CDR1 is LNHNV and CDR2 is YYDKDF (reference sequence). The CDR3, as DNA: TGTGCCACCAGCCCAGACTACACTAGCGGGGATATTCAGTACTTC. Translation gives CATSPDYTSGDIQYF.

In its sample, this clonotype was seen many times. The V call is TRBV7-2, the J call TRBJ2-7; D unclear. Germline V lookup: CDR1 SGHTA, CDR2 FQGNSA. V lost 3 bases and J lost 3, with 15 bases in between. There are 15 residues in the CDR3. The CDR3 coding sequence is TGTGCCAGCAGCTTTGTTGTGGGTATGGACTACGAGCAGTACTTC. Translation: CASSFVVGMDYEQYF.

This clonotype appeared many times. CDR3 in amino acids: CASSTWTGQWETQYF. The CDR3 DNA is TGTGCCAGCAGCACCTGGACCGGACAATGGGAGACCCAGTACTTC. The V call is TRBV5-6, the J call TRBJ2-5; D may be TRBD1 (5 bases). V was clipped by 4 bases and J by 5 bases, with 18 bases between them. This CDR3 has 15 amino acids. CDR1 is SGHDT and CDR2 is YYEEEE in the germline V gene.

This clonotype turned up a few times. The chain is built from TRBV5-1 and TRBJ1-4; no firm D call. Germline CDR1 is SGHRS and CDR2 is YFSETQ. The CDR3 is 15 amino acids. Trimming removed 3 bases from V and 5 bases from J, with 14 bases in between. The CDR3 DNA follows: TGCGCCAGCAGCTACGCCGGGAGTTCCAATGAAAAACTGTTTTTT. This translates into CASSYAGSSNEKLFF.

The genes are TRBV12-3 or TRBV12-4 and TRBJ1-1, with D unclear. This CDR3 has 11 amino acids. V lost 1 base and J lost 10, with 7 bases in between. CDR3 sequence: CASSLGSSAFF. The CDR3 DNA is TGTGCCAGCAGTTTAGGTAGTTCAGCTTTCTTT.

This clonotype was observed at least ten times. This sequence joins TRBV28 and TRBJ1-5; no definite D call. The germline V gene has CDR1 MDHEN and CDR2 SYDVKM. The V end was cut by 8 bases, the J end by 0 bases, with 14 bases between. The CDR3 extends over 15 amino acids. The CDR3 nucleotides are TGTGCCAGCCTGCCGGGGATATATAGCAATCAGCCCCAGCATTTT. It specifies CASLPGIYSNQPQHF.

There are many counts of this clonotype. This chain links TRBV4-2 with TRBJ2-7; 13 bases agree with TRBD2. The CDR3 extends over 16 amino acids. The V gene's germline CDR1 is LGHNA and CDR2 YNFKEQ. J was trimmed by 1 base and V by 3 bases; bases with no gene match: 3. The CDR3 loop reads CASSHPGLAGSYEQYF. CDR3 bases: TGTGCCAGCAGCCACCCGGGACTAGCGGGATCCTACGAGCAGTACTTC.

In this sample, this clonotype turned up many times. The chain uses TRBV20-1 and TRBJ2-7, with D possibly TRBD1 on 6 matching bases. The length of the CDR3 is 13 residues. V was shortened by 4 bases and J by 1 base, with 11 bases between the two germline ends. CDR1 and CDR2 from the germline V gene are DFQATT and SNEGSKA (reference sequence). The DNA for the CDR3 is TGCAGTGCTAAGACCGACAGGTCCTACGAGCAGTACTTC. Translated, it gives CSAKTDRSYEQYF.

This clonotype was seen many times. The CDR3 is CASSRLTGGLDNEQFF. The CDR3 coding sequence is TGCGCCAGCAGCCGACTGACAGGGGGCCTGGACAATGAGCAGTTCTTC. The chain has TRBV5-1 and TRBJ2-1, with 10 bases identical to TRBD1. Trimming cost V 4 bases and J 5 bases; bases outside gene matches: 9. The CDR3 is made up of 16 amino acids. The V gene's germline CDR1 is SGHRS and CDR2 YFSETQ.

This clonotype was picked up a small number of times. The J gene is TRBJ2-7, the V gene TRBV2; TRBD1 might be the D (5 bases). The V and J ends lost 1 base and 4 bases respectively, with 8 bases between them. Per germline, CDR1 SNHLY and CDR2 FYNNEI. CDR3 size: 13 residues. CDR3 nucleotides: TGTGCCAGCAGTGAAGGGGGCCCTTACGAGCAGTACTTC. Its translation is CASSEGGPYEQYF.

This chain connects TRBV27 to TRBJ2-6, with a possible D match to TRBD2 (6 bases). V was shortened by 8 bases and J by 0 bases, with 14 bases between the two germline ends. Germline loops: CDR1 MNHEY, CDR2 SMNVEV (reference sequence). This CDR3 contains 16 residues. The CDR3 sequence is CASGSPGDSGANVLTF. The CDR3 DNA reads TGTGCCAGCGGCTCCCCGGGGGACTCTGGGGCCAACGTCCTGACTTTC.

This clonotype has a handful of counts. The V and J genes are TRBV5-1 and TRBJ1-2; 8 bases are a match to TRBD1. The germline gives CDR1 SGHRS, CDR2 YFSETQ. The CDR3 runs 15 residues. Trimming at V came to 4 bases and at J to 0 bases, leaving 5 bases not matched to a gene. CDR3 sequence: CASSVGTGSNYGYTF. The CDR3 DNA is TGCGCCAGCAGCGTGGGGACAGGATCTAACTATGGCTACACCTTC.

This clonotype was seen at least ten times. This chain links TRBV5-6 with TRBJ2-7; 10 nucleotides match TRBD2. Per the germline V gene, CDR1 is SGHDT and CDR2 is YYEEEE. With 2 bases clipped from V and 3 bases from J, the junction kept 5 bases outside the gene matches. This CDR3 spans 15 amino acids. The CDR3 here is CASSFLLAGDYEQYF. In DNA form, the CDR3 reads TGTGCCAGCAGCTTTCTTCTAGCGGGGGACTACGAGCAGTACTTC.

This clonotype was seen repeatedly, ten times or more. The chain couples TRBV6-2 or TRBV6-3 to TRBJ2-2; D is undetermined. Germline loops: CDR1 MNHEY, CDR2 SVGEGT. V lost 6 bases and J lost 0, with 8 bases in between. This CDR3 region has 14 residues. CDR3 amino acids: CASRPNANTGELFF. In DNA form, the CDR3 reads TGTGCCAGCAGACCAAACGCGAACACCGGGGAGCTGTTTTTT.